The 2 T cell receptor beta chains given below trace back to one sample, sequenced in a study of cytomegalovirus exposure and HLA in healthy donors. PCR involved 60 Vbeta and 13 Jbeta primers. Only in-frame clones appear in the TCRdb table, and some are missing; sequencing was by immunoSEQ multiplex PCR. The table has approximately 160,000 clones, over 60% seen once. The specimen was PBMCs. The receptors derive from a woman under 40 in good health and CMV-seropositive.

The chain uses TRBV10-1 and TRBJ2-1; possible D gene TRBD2, 5 bases. This CDR3 comprises 13 residues. CDR1 and CDR2 from the germline V gene are WNHNN and SYGVQD (reference sequence). V lost 6 bases and J 10 bases, leaving 16 bases between the germline ends. The CDR3 bases are TGCGCCAGCAGCTGGATTCCGCGAGGGGAGCAGTTCTTC. It is translated as CASSWIPRGEQFF.

This clone has a handful of counts. V gene TRBV28 combines with J gene TRBJ1-4, with D perhaps matching TRBD1 (5 bases). There are 16 residues in the CDR3. Germline V lookup: CDR1 MDHEN, CDR2 SYDVKM. V was cut by 5 bases and J by 5 bases, with 18 bases left in between. The CDR3: CASSRTQGLWNEKLFF. The CDR3 DNA follows: TGTGCCAGCAGTCGAACCCAGGGACTTTGGAATGAAAAACTGTTTTTT. Together with reference TRBV28 and TRBJ1-4, the CDR3 gives the full variable domain: DVKVTQSSRYLVKRTGEKVFLECVQDMDHENMFWYRQDPGLGLRLIYFSYDVKMKEKGDIPEGYSVSREKKERFSLILESASTNQTSMYLCASSRTQGLWNEKLFFGSGTQLSVL.